Listed below are T cell receptor beta chains from one sample, sequenced in a study of cytomegalovirus exposure and HLA in healthy donors. Only in-frame clones appear in the TCRdb table, and some are missing; sequencing was by immunoSEQ multiplex PCR. The repertoire includes around 160,000 clones, approximately 77% of them detected once, and 7.4% sits in the top ten. The sequenced sample was PBMCs. The receptors come from a male donor in good health and CMV-seropositive. Both conserved end residues are part of each CDR3. A D gene is named only where the DNA matches it firmly. Clone sizes are given selectively: once, few, many, or a class where the clone is expanded.

d_call j_call clone_size v_call cdr3_nt cdr3_aa
TRBD2 TRBJ2-3 NA TRBV27 TGTGCCAGCAGTATACTAGCGGGGGGGTTCGTGGATACGCAGTATTTT CASSILAGGFVDTQYF
TRBD1 TRBJ1-2 NA TRBV29-1 TGCAGCGTGGGGACAGGGGGCCCTAACTATGGCTACACCTTC CSVGTGGPNYGYTF
TRBD1 TRBJ1-1 few TRBV30 TGTGCCTGGCAGGGGGCGGAGAACACTGAAGCTTTCTTT CAWQGAENTEAFF
NA TRBJ1-3 few TRBV6-1 TGTGCCAGTGGTCGACAGTTGTCTTCTGGAAACACCATATATTTT CASGRQLSSGNTIYF
NA TRBJ1-2 NA TRBV7-9 TGTGCCAGCAGTCCAATAGCGGCAGGGAACTATGGCTACACCTTC CASSPIAAGNYGYTF
TRBD1 TRBJ1-5 NA TRBV4-1 TGCGCCAGCAGCCAAGCAGGGGGTCAGCCCCAGCATTTT CASSQAGGQPQHF
NA TRBJ2-1 NA TRBV4-2 TGTGCCAGCAGCCAAGAGTTCAGGGCTGTGGATGAGCAGTTCTTC CASSQEFRAVDEQFF
NA TRBJ2-2 NA TRBV19 TGTGCCAGTAGTTATCTCCGGGAGCTGTTTTTT CASSYLRELFF
TRBD2 TRBJ2-3 NA TRBV14 TGTGCCAGCAGCCAAGATCGGGGACTAGCGGGAGCAGATACGCAGTATTTT CASSQDRGLAGADTQYF
NA TRBJ1-1 few TRBV29-1 TGCAGCGTTGTTTGGGGGGAGGCTGAAGCTTTCTTT CSVVWGEAEAFF
TRBD2 TRBJ2-1 NA TRBV7-8 TGTGCCAGCAGCTTAGGGCTAGCGGGGGACAATGAGCAGTTCTTC CASSLGLAGDNEQFF
NA TRBJ1-1 NA TRBV19 TGTGCCAGTAGTATACCCTCCACAGGGAACACTGAAGCTTTCTTT CASSIPSTGNTEAFF
TRBD2 TRBJ2-3 NA TRBV6-1 TGTGCCAGCAGTGAACTAGCGGGGGCCACAGATACGCAGTATTTT CASSELAGATDTQYF
NA TRBJ2-6 NA TRBV4-1 TGCGCCAGCAGCCAAGCCGAGGGAACTGGGGCCAACGTCCTGACTTTC CASSQAEGTGANVLTF
NA TRBJ2-1 NA TRBV4-1 TGCGCCAGCAGACAAGGGTTAAGGGGGTTGGCGGATGAGCAGTTCTTC CASRQGLRGLADEQFF
TRBD1 TRBJ2-7 few TRBV5-1 TGCGCCAGCAGATTGGGACAGGACGGCTCCTACGAGCAGTACTTC CASRLGQDGSYEQYF
NA TRBJ2-5 NA TRBV27 TGTGCCAGCAGTTTATACGCGGCTCCCTCCCAAGAGACCCAGTACTTC CASSLYAAPSQETQYF
NA TRBJ2-7 NA TRBV6-6 TGTGCCAGCAGCTACCTTTGGGGGGGAGGGGGCGAGCAGTACTTC CASSYLWGGGGEQYF
NA TRBJ1-4 NA TRBV27 TGTGCCAGCAGTGTCATAGGGGATATGGATGAAAAACTGTTTTTT CASSVIGDMDEKLFF
TRBD1 TRBJ1-1 once TRBV7-9 TGTGCCAGCAGCTTATTGCCCCCGGGACAGGGAGGGGTTGAAGCTTTCTTT CASSLLPPGQGGVEAFF
NA TRBJ1-1 NA TRBV5-1 TGCGCCAGCAGCTTGTTTGGAGATGGAAACACTGAAGCTTTCTTT CASSLFGDGNTEAFF
NA TRBJ1-1 NA TRBV29-1 TGCAGCGTCGAAGCCAGGGCAAACACTGAAGCTTTCTTT CSVEARANTEAFF
NA TRBJ1-2 NA TRBV20-1 TGCAGTGCTAGAACTATCTATGGCTACACCTTC CSARTIYGYTF
NA TRBJ2-7 NA TRBV5-1 TGCGCCAGCAGCGAGCAGGCGGGGATTAGCTCCTACGAGCAGTACTTC CASSEQAGISSYEQYF
TRBD2 TRBJ2-7 NA TRBV27 TGTGCCATCGGGACTAGCGGGGGGGCCTACGAGCAGTACTTC CAIGTSGGAYEQYF
NA TRBJ2-5 few TRBV2 TGTGCCAGCAACTCCGAAATCGTCCCGGAGACCCAGTACTTC CASNSEIVPETQYF
NA TRBJ1-6 NA TRBV5-1 TGCGCCAGCAGCTTGGCTGGTCGTCGGGAGAATTCACCCCTCCACTTT CASSLAGRRENSPLHF
NA TRBJ1-2 few TRBV6-1 TGTGCCAGCAGTGAACGGGTTTACTATGGCTACACCTTC CASSERVYYGYTF
TRBD1 TRBJ2-3 NA TRBV7-9 TGTGCCAGCAGCTCAGGACAGGGTCCTATTAGCACAGATACGCAGTATTTT CASSSGQGPISTDTQYF
TRBD2 TRBJ2-1 NA TRBV6-6 TGTGCCTCTGGGCTAGCGGGGGGGAGTGAGCAGTTCTTC CASGLAGGSEQFF
TRBD1 TRBJ2-7 NA TRBV29-1 TGCAGCGTTCGATCTGGCCAGGGGGCCTACGAGCAGTACTTC CSVRSGQGAYEQYF
NA TRBJ1-2 NA TRBV9 TGTGCCAGCAGCGAGGGGTTAAGGGACTATGGCTACACCTTC CASSEGLRDYGYTF
TRBD1 TRBJ2-7 NA TRBV5-1 TGCGCCAGCAGCGTAGGACAGGGGGATAACGAGCAGTACTTC CASSVGQGDNEQYF
NA TRBJ1-2 NA TRBV19 TGTGCCAGTAGTATAGATCTCGCGGTGGCTGAAGGTGGCTACACCTTC CASSIDLAVAEGGYTF
NA TRBJ1-1 once TRBV7-9 TGTGCCAGCAGCCGATACAGGGAAGACACTGAAGCTTTCTTT CASSRYREDTEAFF
TRBD1 TRBJ1-4 few TRBV7-9 TGTGCCAGCAGCCCAGGACAGGGGGCTTCCTGGGGTAATGAAAAACTGTTTTTT CASSPGQGASWGNEKLFF
NA TRBJ1-6 NA TRBV27 TGTGCCAGCAGACGGAGCTCCTATAATTCACCCCTCCACTTT CASRRSSYNSPLHF
NA TRBJ2-5 NA TRBV25-1 TGTGCCACCCGAAGAGGGGGAGAGACCCAGTACTTC CATRRGGETQYF
TRBD2 TRBJ2-1 few TRBV9 TGTGCCAGCAGCTCACCGCGGGGGGGCCAGACCTACAATGAGCAGTTCTTC CASSSPRGGQTYNEQFF
NA TRBJ2-1 NA TRBV30 TGTGCCTGGAGTCCCGGGAATGAGCAGTTCTTC CAWSPGNEQFF
TRBD2 TRBJ2-1 NA TRBV2 TGTGCCAGCAGCGGCGGGGGGGCCTCCTACAATGAGCAGTTCTTC CASSGGGASYNEQFF
NA TRBJ2-5 few TRBV5-6 TGTGCCAGCAGCACCCAGGGGCTCCGGGAGACCCAGTACTTC CASSTQGLRETQYF
TRBD2 TRBJ2-5 NA TRBV5-1 TGCGCCAGCAGCTTGCGAGGGCTAGCGGGGAGGTACCAAGAGACCCAGTACTTC CASSLRGLAGRYQETQYF
TRBD1 TRBJ2-7 few TRBV6-5 TGTGCCAGCAGCGCCGGGACAGTGCCCTACGAGCAGTACTTC CASSAGTVPYEQYF
NA TRBJ2-7 NA TRBV7-2 TGTGCCAGCAGCTCAACCCCGGGACTCGCCAACGAGCAGTACTTC CASSSTPGLANEQYF
TRBD1 TRBJ1-1 few TRBV2 TGTGCCACCCACAGGGGATTGTTCACTGAAGCTTTCTTT CATHRGLFTEAFF
NA TRBJ2-1 NA TRBV10-1 TGCGCCAGCAGTGAGTCTACTTCCAATGAGCAGTTCTTC CASSESTSNEQFF
TRBD1 TRBJ1-2 few TRBV6-1 TGTGCCAGCAGTGAACAGGGGGGAGCGGGCTACACCTTC CASSEQGGAGYTF
TRBD2 TRBJ2-1 NA TRBV5-1 TGCGCCAGCAGCTTGTTGCGGGGGGTTTCTCATGAGCAGTTCTTC CASSLLRGVSHEQFF
NA TRBJ2-6 NA TRBV2 TGTGCCAGCAGTGAAGCCCTTTACAGGGTAGGTGCGAGGAGATCTGGGGCCAACGTCCTGACTTTC CASSEALYRVGARRSGANVLTF
NA TRBJ1-1 NA TRBV4-3 TGCGCCAGCAGCCAAAACCCCTTTCGACAGCTCGATTTGAACACTGAAGCTTTCTTT CASSQNPFRQLDLNTEAFF